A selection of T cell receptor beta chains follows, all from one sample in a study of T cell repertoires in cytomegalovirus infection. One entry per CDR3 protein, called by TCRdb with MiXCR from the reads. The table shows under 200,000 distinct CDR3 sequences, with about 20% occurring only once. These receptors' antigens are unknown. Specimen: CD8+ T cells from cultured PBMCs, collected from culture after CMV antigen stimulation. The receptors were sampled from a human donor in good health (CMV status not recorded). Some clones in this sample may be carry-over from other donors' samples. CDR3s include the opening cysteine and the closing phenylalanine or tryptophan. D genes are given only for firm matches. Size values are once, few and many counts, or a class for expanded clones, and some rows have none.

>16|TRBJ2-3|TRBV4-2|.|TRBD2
TGTGCCAGCAGCTACTCGGCGGGGGGTTCAACAGATACGCAGTATTTT
CASSYSAGGSTDTQYF
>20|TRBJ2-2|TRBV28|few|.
TGTGCCAGCAGTCCAAATTCCGCGATCCGGGACTCCTCGAACACCGGGGAGCTGTTTTTT
CASSPNSAIRDSSNTGELFF
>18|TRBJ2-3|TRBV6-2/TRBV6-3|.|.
TGTGCCAGCAGTTACAACAAAGAAAAAGGGGAGACCACAGATACGCAGTATTTT
CASSYNKEKGETTDTQYF
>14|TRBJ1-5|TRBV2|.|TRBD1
TGTGCCAGCAGTATGGACAGGGGTGGACAGCCCCAGCATTTT
CASSMDRGGQPQHF
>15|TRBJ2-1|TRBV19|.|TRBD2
TGTGCCAGTAGTATAGGGCGGGGGTCCTACAATGAGCAGTTCTTC
CASSIGRGSYNEQFF
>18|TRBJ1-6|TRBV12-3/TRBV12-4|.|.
TGTGCCAGCAGTCCACAATTGATGCCCGGCAGGGCCCCGGGCCCCCTCCACTTT
CASSPQLMPGRAPGPLHF
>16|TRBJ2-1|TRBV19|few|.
TGTGCCACTATGAAACTGACCGGGACACCGAACAATGAGCAGTTCTTC
CATMKLTGTPNNEQFF
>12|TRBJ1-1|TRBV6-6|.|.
TGTGCCAGCAGTTTCCCCGAACTTGAAGCTTTCTTT
CASSFPELEAFF
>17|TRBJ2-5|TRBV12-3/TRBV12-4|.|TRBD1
TGTGCCAGCAGTCCGGTTGGACCAGGGGGCCTCCAGGAGACCCAGTACTTC
CASSPVGPGGLQETQYF
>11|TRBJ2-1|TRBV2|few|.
TGTGCCAGCGTCACTAAGCGTGAGCAGTTCTTC
CASVTKREQFF
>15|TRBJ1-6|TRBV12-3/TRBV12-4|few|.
TGTGCCAGCAGTTCCCGGATGGCCCGGGGTTCACCCCTCCACTTT
CASSSRMARGSPLHF
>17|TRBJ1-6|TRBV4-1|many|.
TGCGCCAGCAGCCAAGAAGAAACCCTCCTAGGGAGTTCACCCCTCCACTTT
CASSQEETLLGSSPLHF
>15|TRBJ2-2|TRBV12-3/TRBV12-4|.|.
TGTGCCAGCAGTTTCACAGGGTTTGCCACCGGGGAGCTGTTTTTT
CASSFTGFATGELFF
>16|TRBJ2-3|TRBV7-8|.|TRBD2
TGTGCCAGCAGCTTAAGGGGCGGGGGGGCCGCAGATACGCAGTATTTT
CASSLRGGGAADTQYF
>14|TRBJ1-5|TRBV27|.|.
TGTGCCAGCAGCCTACAGGGTGGGAGTCAGCCCCAGCATTTT
CASSLQGGSQPQHF
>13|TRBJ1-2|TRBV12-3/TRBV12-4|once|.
TGTGCCAGCAGTTTAACGGGCTGGGATGGCTACACCTTC
CASSLTGWDGYTF
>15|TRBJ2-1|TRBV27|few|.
TGTGCCAGCAGTTTATCTGGCGGGGCGTACAATGAGCAGTTCTTC
CASSLSGGAYNEQFF
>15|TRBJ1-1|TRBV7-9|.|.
TGTGCCAGCATCATAAGGCGAAGGGCGAGCACTGAAGCTTTCTTT
CASIIRRRASTEAFF
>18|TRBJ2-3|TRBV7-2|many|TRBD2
TGTGCCAGCAGCTTAAGGTTGCGGGGGGGCCTGAGCACAGATACGCAGTATTTT
CASSLRLRGGLSTDTQYF
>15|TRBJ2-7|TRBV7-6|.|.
TGTGCCAGCAGCTTAGAGCTCGCCGATTCCTACGAGCAGTACTTC
CASSLELADSYEQYF
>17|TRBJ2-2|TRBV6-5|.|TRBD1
TGTGCCAGCACAAAGACAGGGGTTTATTCGATCGCCGGGGAGCTGTTTTTT
CASTKTGVYSIAGELFF
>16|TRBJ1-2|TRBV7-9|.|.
TGTGCCAGCAGCTTAGCGGGCAGGACCTTTAACTATGGCTACACCTTC
CASSLAGRTFNYGYTF
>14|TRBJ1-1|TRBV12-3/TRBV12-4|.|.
TGTGCCAGCAGTTTCACTCTAGACAGCTCTGAAGCTTTCTTT
CASSFTLDSSEAFF
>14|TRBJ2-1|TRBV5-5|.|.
TGTGCCAGCAGCTCCGGGACCTATGGCGGTGAGCAGTTCTTC
CASSSGTYGGEQFF
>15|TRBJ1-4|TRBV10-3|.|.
TGTGCCATCAGTGAAGGGACGACAACTAATGAAAAACTGTTTTTT
CAISEGTTTNEKLFF
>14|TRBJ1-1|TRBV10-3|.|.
TGTGCCATCAGTGAGTCCGGCAGAGGCACTGAAGCTTTCTTT
CAISESGRGTEAFF
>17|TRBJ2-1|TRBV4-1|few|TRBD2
TGCGCCAGCAGCCAAGTTCTCGCGGGGGGGAATTACAATGAGCAGTTCTTC
CASSQVLAGGNYNEQFF
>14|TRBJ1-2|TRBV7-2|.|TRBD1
TGTGCCAGCAGCTTGGCGGGACAGAACTATGGCTACACCTTC
CASSLAGQNYGYTF
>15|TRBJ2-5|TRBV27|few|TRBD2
TGTGCCAGCAGCGGGGGGGCGGGAGGCCAAGAGACCCAGTACTTC
CASSGGAGGQETQYF
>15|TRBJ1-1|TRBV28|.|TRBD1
TGTGCCAGCAGTCAGACAGGGGGCGAGGACTCTGAAGCTTTCTTT
CASSQTGGEDSEAFF
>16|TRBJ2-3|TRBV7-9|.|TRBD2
TGTGCCAGCAGTTACCTAGCGGCGTCTATACCAGATACGCAGTATTTT
CASSYLAASIPDTQYF
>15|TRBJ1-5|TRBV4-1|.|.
TGCGCCAGCAGCAAAACAGGGATTACGAATCAGCCCCAGCATTTT
CASSKTGITNQPQHF
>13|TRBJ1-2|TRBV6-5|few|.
TGTGCCAGCAGTATGCGACTCAACTATGGCTACACCTTC
CASSMRLNYGYTF
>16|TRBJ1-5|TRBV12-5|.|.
TGTGCTAGTGGAACAGGGTTGAGGGATAGCAATCAGCCCCAGCATTTT
CASGTGLRDSNQPQHF
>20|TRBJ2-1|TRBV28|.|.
TGTGCCAGCAGTTTATGGTCGGCTAGCGACACACCCTCACTAAAGAATGAGCAGTTCTTC
CASSLWSASDTPSLKNEQFF
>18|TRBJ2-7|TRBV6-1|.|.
TGTGCCAGCAGTGAAATCCTTCTCGAGCAGGGATCTTCCTACGAGCAGTACTTC
CASSEILLEQGSSYEQYF
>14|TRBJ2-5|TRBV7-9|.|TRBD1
TGTGCCAGCAGACCGGACAGGGTTAGAGAGACCCAGTACTTC
CASRPDRVRETQYF
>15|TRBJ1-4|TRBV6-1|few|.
TGTGCCAGCAGTGAAATAGGGAAGGTCCGGGAAAAACTGTTTTTT
CASSEIGKVREKLFF
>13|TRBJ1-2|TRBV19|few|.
TGTGCCAGTAGTATAGGTGATTTCTATGGCTACACCTTC
CASSIGDFYGYTF
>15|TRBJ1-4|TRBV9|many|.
TGTGCCAGCAGCGTATGGGGGGCGCCGACCGAAAAACTGTTTTTT
CASSVWGAPTEKLFF
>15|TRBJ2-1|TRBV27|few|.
TGTGCCAGCAGTGCGGGACTCGACTCCTACAATGAGCAGTTCTTC
CASSAGLDSYNEQFF
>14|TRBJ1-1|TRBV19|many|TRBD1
TGTGCCAGTAGTATCGGACAGGGAAACACTGAAGCTTTCTTT
CASSIGQGNTEAFF
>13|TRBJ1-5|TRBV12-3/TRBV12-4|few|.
TGTGCCAGCAGTTTAACCTCGGCCCAGCCCCAGCATTTT
CASSLTSAQPQHF
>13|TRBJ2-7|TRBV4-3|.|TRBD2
TGCGCCAGCAGCTACGGGGGGGCGGGCGAGCAGTACTTC
CASSYGGAGEQYF
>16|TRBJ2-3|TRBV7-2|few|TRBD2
TGTGCCAGCAGCTCGACTAGCGGGGGGTACACAGATACGCAGTATTTT
CASSSTSGGYTDTQYF
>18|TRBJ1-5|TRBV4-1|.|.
TGCGCCAGCAGCCACCCCGAGGAGAGGGCGGCCGGCAATCAGCCCCAGCATTTT
CASSHPEERAAGNQPQHF
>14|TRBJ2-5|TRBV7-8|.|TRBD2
TGTGCCAGCAGCTTAGATTGGACTAGAGAGACCCAGTACTTC
CASSLDWTRETQYF
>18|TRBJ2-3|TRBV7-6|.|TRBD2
TGTGCCAGCAGCTTAGCTTCTAGCGGGGGCTCTAGCACAGATACGCAGTATTTT
CASSLASSGGSSTDTQYF
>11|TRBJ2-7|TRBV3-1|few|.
TGTGCCAGCAGCCTTGGTCCCGAGCAGTACTTC
CASSLGPEQYF
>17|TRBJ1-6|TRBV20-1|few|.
TGCAGTGCTAGGGATAACGGTCTCCTGTCTTATAATTCACCCCTCCACTTT
CSARDNGLLSYNSPLHF
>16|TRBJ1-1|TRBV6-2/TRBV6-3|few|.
TGTGCCAGCAGACCAGACGGACAGAAAATGAACACTGAAGCTTTCTTT
CASRPDGQKMNTEAFF
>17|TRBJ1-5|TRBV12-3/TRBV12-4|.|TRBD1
TGTGCCAGCAGGGCCGGGACAGGGCGTCTTAGCAATCAGCCCCAGCATTTT
CASRAGTGRLSNQPQHF
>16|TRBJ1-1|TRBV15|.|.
TGTGCCACCAGCAGAGACCCAAGTCAGATGAACACTGAAGCTTTCTTT
CATSRDPSQMNTEAFF
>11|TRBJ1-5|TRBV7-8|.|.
TGTGCCAGCAGCTTAGTGGGGGACCAGCATTTT
CASSLVGDQHF
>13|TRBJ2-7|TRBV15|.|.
TGTGCCACCAGCTCCTTTGGGAATGATGCCCAGTACTTC
CATSSFGNDAQYF
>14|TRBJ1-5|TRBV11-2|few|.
TGTGCCAGCAGCTTAGGAGGGAAAGGTCAGCCCCAGCATTTT
CASSLGGKGQPQHF